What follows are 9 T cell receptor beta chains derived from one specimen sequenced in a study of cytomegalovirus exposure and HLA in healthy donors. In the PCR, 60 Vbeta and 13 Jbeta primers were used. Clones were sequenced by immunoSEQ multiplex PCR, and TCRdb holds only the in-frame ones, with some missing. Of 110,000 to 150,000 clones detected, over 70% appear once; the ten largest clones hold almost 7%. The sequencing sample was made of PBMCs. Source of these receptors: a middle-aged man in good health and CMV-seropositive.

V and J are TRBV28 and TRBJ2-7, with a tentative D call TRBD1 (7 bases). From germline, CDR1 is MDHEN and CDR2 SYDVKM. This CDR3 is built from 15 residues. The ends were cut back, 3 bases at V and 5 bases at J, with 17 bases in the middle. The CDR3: CASSFLGGQTHEQYF. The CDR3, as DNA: TGTGCCAGCAGTTTTCTCGGGGGACAGACCCACGAGCAGTACTTC. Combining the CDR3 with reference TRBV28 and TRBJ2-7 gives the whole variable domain DVKVTQSSRYLVKRTGEKVFLECVQDMDHENMFWYRQDPGLGLRLIYFSYDVKMKEKGDIPEGYSVSREKKERFSLILESASTNQTSMYLCASSFLGGQTHEQYFGPGTRLTVT.

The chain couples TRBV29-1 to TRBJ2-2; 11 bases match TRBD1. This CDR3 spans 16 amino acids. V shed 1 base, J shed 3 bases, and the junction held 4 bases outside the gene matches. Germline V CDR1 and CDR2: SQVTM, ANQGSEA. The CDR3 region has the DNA TGCAGCGTTGAAGGGGGACAGGGGGTCTACACCGGGGAGCTGTTTTTT. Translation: CSVEGGQGVYTGELFF.

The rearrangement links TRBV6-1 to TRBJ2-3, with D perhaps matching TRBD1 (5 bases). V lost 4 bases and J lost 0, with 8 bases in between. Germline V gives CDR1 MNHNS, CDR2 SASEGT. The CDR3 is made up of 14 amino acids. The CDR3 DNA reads TGTGCCAGCAGTGGGCCAGGGAGCACAGATACGCAGTATTTT. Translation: CASSGPGSTDTQYF.

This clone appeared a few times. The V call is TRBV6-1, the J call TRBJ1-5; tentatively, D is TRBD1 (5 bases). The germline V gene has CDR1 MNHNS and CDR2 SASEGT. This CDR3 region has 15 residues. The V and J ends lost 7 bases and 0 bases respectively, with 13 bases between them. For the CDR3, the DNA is TGTGCCAGCACTGCCCGACAGATTAGCAATCAGCCCCAGCATTTT. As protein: CASTARQISNQPQHF.

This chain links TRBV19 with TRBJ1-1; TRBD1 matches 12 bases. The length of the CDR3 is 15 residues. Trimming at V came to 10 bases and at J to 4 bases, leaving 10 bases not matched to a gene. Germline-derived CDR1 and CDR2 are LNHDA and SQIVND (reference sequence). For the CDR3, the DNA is TGTGCCACCAGGGACAGGGGGCTTGTGGGCACTGAAGCTTTCTTT. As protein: CATRDRGLVGTEAFF.

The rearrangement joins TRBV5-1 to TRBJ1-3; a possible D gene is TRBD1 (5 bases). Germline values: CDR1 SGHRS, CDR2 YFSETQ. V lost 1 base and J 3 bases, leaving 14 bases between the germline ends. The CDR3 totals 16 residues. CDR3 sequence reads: CASSLSGRGDGNTIYF. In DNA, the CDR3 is TGCGCCAGCAGCTTGAGTGGAAGGGGTGATGGAAACACCATATATTTT. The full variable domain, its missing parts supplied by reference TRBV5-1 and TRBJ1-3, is KAGVTQTPRYLIKTRGQQVTLSCSPISGHRSVSWYQQTPGQGLQFLFEYFSETQRNKGNFPGRFSGRQFSNSRSEMNVSTLELGDSALYLCASSLSGRGDGNTIYFGEGSWLTVV.

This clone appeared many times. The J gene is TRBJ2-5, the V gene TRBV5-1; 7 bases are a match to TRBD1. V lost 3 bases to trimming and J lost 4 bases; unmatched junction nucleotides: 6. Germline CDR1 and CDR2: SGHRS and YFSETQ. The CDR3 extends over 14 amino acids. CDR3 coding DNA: TGCGCCAGCAGCTATGATCCAGGGGGAGAGACCCAGTACTTC. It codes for CASSYDPGGETQYF. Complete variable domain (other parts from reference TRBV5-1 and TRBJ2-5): KAGVTQTPRYLIKTRGQQVTLSCSPISGHRSVSWYQQTPGQGLQFLFEYFSETQRNKGNFPGRFSGRQFSNSRSEMNVSTLELGDSALYLCASSYDPGGETQYFGPGTRLLVL.

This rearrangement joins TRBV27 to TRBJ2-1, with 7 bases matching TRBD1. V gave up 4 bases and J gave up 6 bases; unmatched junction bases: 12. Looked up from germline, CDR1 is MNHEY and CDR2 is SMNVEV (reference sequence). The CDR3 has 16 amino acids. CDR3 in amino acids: CASSWSSGQIANEQFF. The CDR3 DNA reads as TGTGCCAGCAGTTGGTCCTCGGGACAGATAGCCAATGAGCAGTTCTTC.

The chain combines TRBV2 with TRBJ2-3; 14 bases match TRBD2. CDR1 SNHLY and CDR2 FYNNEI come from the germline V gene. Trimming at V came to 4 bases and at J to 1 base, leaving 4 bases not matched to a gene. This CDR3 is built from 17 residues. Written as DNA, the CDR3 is TGTGCCAGCAGTGGCGTGACTAGCGGGGGGGGCACAGATACGCAGTATTTT. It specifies CASSGVTSGGGTDTQYF.